The T cell receptor (beta chain) described here comes from a study of T cell clusters in autoimmune cytopenias. The study's findings and limits: Active autoimmune hepatitis patients had approximately 3-fold fewer exclusive TRB clusters than healthy donors. Clustering suggested that physiological T cell clusters were missing in primary autoimmune cytopenia patients.

This clonotype ranks as medium-sized in terms of frequency. Its antigen is currently unknown. Tens of thousands of genome equivalents of blood DNA were amplified for TRB. Multiplex touch-down PCR amplified TRB using TRB-A and TRB-B pools in one tube. With the multiplex PCR reads reprocessed, TCRdb shows one record per CDR3 protein and no DNA. This table lists 9,500 to 12,000 distinct CDR3 sequences. Per the germline V gene, CDR1 is SQVTM and CDR2 is ANQGSEA. The CDR3 consists of 15 residues. The data were also submitted as part of a second study, on T cell repertoires in aging, cancer and after chemotherapy. As that report states: Roughly 8.9 million TCR reads were in the whole dataset.

The V gene is TRBV29-1, the J gene TRBJ1-1; TCRdb outputs TRBD1, but without DNA this stays unchecked. The TCR sequence derives from a human donor in good health. The source material was peripheral blood. CDR3 sequence reads: CSVEAPRAWDTEAFF.